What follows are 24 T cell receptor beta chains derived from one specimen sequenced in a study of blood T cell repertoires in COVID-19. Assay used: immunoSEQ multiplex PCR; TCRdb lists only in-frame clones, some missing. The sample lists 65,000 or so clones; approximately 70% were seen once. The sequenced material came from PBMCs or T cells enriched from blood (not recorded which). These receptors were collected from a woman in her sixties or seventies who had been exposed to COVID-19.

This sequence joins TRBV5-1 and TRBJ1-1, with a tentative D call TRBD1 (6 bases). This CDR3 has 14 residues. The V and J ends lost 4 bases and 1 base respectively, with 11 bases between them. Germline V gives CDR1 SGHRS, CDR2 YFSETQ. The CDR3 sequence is CASSPGQKNTEAFF. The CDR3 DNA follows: TGCGCCAGCAGCCCGGGACAAAAGAACACTGAAGCTTTCTTT. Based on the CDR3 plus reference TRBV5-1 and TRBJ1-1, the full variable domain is KAGVTQTPRYLIKTRGQQVTLSCSPISGHRSVSWYQQTPGQGLQFLFEYFSETQRNKGNFPGRFSGRQFSNSRSEMNVSTLELGDSALYLCASSPGQKNTEAFFGQGTRLTVV.

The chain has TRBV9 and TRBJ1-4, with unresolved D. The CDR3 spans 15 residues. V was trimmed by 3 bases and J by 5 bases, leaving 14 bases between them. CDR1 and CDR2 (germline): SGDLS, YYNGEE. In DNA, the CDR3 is TGTGCCAGCAGCGAAGGGCCAGGAGGGAATGAAAAACTGTTTTTT. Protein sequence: CASSEGPGGNEKLFF.

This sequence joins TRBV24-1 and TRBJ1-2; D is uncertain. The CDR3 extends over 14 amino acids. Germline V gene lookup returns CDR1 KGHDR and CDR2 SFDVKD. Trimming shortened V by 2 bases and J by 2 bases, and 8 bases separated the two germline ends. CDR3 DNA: TGTGCCACCAGTGATTCCGGGATGAACTATGGCTACACCTTC. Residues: CATSDSGMNYGYTF.

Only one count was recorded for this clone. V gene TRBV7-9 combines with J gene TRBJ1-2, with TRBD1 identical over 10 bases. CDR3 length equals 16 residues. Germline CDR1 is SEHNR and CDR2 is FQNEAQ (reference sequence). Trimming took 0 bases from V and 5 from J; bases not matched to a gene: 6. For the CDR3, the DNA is TGTGCCAGCAGCTTAGCGGGGGGACAGGGGTATTATGGCTACACCTTC. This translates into CASSLAGGQGYYGYTF.

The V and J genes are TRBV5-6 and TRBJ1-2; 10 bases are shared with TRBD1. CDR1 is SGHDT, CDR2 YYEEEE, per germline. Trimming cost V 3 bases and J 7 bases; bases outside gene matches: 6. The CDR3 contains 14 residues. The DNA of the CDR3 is TGTGCCAGCAGCTCAACCGGGACAGGGGCTGGCTACACCTTC. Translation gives CASSSTGTGAGYTF.

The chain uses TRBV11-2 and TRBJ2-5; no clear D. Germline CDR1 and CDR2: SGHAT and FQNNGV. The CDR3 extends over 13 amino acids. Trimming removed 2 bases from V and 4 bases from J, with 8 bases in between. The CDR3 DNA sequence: TGTGCCAGCAGCTTAAGTAGCAGAGAGACCCAGTACTTC. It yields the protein CASSLSSRETQYF.

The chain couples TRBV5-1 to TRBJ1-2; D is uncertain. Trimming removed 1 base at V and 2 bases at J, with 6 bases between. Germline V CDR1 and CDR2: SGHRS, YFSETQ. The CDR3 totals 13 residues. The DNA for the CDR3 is TGCGCCAGCAGCTTGCGCGAGAACTATGGCTACACCTTC. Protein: CASSLRENYGYTF.

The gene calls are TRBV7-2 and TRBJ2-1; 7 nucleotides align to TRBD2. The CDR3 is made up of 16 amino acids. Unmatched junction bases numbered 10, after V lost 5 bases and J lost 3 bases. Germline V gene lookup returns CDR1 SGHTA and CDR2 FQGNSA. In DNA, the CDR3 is TGTGCCAGCAGCCCCATTAGCGGGTCTTTCTACAATGAGCAGTTCTTC. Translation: CASSPISGSFYNEQFF.

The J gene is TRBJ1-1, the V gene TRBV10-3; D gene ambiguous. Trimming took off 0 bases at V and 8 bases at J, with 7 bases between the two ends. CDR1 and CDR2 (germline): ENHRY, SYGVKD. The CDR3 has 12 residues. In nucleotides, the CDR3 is TGTGCCATCAGTGAGTCGCGGAAGGAAGCTTTCTTT. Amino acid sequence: CAISESRKEAFF.

The CDR3 bases are TGTGCCAGCAGCCAAGGAGGGCGCACCTCTGGAAACACCATATATTTT. The encoded protein is CASSQGGRTSGNTIYF. The V call is TRBV3-1 (or the pseudogene TRBV3-2), the J call TRBJ1-3, with no clear D. Germline V gene sequence: CDR1 LGHDT, CDR2 YNNKEL (reference sequence). Between the trimmed V and J ends, which lost 1 base and 0 bases, there was a span of 10 bases. There are 16 residues in the CDR3.

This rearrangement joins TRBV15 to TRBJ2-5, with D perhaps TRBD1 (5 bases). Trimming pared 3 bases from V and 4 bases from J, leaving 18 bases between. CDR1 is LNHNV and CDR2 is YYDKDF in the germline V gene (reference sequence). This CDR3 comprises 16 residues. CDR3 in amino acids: CATSSGHGNAPETQYF. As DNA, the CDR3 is TGTGCCACCAGCAGTGGACATGGTAACGCCCCAGAGACCCAGTACTTC.

The CDR3 loop reads CASRESRGPSSYEQYF. The DNA of the CDR3 is TGTGCCAGCAGGGAATCGAGGGGGCCGAGCTCCTACGAGCAGTACTTC. The chain couples TRBV9 to TRBJ2-7; 7 bases are a match to TRBD1. V shed 5 bases and J 0 bases; nucleotides not matched to a gene: 11. The CDR3 is 16 residues long. Germline-derived CDR1 and CDR2 are SGDLS and YYNGEE.

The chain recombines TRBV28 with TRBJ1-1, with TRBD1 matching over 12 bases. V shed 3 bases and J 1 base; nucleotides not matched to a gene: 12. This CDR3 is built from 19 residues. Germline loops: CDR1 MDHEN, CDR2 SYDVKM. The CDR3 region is CASSLRMGTGGDWNTEAFF. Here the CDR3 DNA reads TGTGCCAGCAGTTTGAGGATGGGGACAGGGGGCGATTGGAACACTGAAGCTTTCTTT.

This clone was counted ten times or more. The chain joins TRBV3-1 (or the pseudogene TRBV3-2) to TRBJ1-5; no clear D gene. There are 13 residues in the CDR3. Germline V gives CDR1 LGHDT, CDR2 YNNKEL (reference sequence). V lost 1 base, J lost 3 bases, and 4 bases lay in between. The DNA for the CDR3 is TGTGCCAGCAGCCAAGGGGCCAATCAGCCCCAGCATTTT. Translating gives CASSQGANQPQHF.

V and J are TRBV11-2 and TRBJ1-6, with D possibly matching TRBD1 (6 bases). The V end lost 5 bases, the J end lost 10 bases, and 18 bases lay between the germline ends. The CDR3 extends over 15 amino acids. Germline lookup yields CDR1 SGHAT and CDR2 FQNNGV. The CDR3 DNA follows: TGTGCCAGCAGCGTAAATCCAACAGGGTCCTCACCCCTCCACTTT. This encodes CASSVNPTGSSPLHF. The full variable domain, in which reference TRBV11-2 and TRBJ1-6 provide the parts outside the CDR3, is EAGVAQSPRYKIIEKRQSVAFWCNPISGHATLYWYQQILGQGPKLLIQFQNNGVVDDSQLPKDRFSAERLKGVDSTLKIQPAKLEDSAVYLCASSVNPTGSSPLHFGNGTRLTVT.

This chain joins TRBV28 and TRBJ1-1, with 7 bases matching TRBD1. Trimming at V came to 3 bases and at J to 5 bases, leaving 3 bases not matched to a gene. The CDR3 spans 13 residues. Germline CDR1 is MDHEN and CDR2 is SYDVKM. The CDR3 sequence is CASSFDRETEAFF. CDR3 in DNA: TGTGCCAGCAGTTTCGACAGGGAAACTGAAGCTTTCTTT.

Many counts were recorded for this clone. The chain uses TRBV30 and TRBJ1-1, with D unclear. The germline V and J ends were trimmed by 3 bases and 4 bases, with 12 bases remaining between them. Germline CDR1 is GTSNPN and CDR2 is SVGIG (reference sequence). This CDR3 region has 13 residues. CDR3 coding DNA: TGTGCCTGGAGGGGCAGTCTGAGCACTGAAGCTTTCTTT. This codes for CAWRGSLSTEAFF. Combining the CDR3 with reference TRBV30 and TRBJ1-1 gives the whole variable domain SQTIHQWPATLVQPVGSPLSLECTVEGTSNPNLYWYRQAAGRGLQLLFYSVGIGQISSEVPQNLSASRPQDRQFILSSKKLLLSDSGFYLCAWRGSLSTEAFFGQGTRLTVV.

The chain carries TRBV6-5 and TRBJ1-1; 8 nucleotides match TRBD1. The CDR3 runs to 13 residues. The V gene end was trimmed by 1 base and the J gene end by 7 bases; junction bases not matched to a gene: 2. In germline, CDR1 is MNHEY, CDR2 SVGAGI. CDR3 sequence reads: CASSYYRGGEAFF. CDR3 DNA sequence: TGTGCCAGCAGTTACTACAGGGGGGGTGAAGCTTTCTTT.

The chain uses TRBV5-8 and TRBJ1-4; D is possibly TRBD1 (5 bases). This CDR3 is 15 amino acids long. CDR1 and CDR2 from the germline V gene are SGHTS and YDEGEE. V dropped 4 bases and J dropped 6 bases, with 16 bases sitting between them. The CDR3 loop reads CASSPVQVADEKLFF. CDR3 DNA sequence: TGTGCCAGCAGCCCAGTACAGGTTGCGGATGAAAAACTGTTTTTT.

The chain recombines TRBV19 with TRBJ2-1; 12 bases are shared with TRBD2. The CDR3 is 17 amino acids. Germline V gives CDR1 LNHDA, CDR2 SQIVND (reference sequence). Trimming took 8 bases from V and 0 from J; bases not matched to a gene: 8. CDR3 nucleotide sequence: TGTGCCAGTCGTACTAGCGGGGGGCCTAGCTCCTACAATGAGCAGTTCTTC. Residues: CASRTSGGPSSYNEQFF.

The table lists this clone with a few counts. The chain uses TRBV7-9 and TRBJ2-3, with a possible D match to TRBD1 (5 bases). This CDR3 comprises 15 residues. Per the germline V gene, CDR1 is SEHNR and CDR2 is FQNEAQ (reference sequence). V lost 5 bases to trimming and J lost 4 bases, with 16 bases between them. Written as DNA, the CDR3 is TGTGCCAGCAGCCGACAAAGGCTAGGGGCAGATACGCAGTATTTT. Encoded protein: CASSRQRLGADTQYF.

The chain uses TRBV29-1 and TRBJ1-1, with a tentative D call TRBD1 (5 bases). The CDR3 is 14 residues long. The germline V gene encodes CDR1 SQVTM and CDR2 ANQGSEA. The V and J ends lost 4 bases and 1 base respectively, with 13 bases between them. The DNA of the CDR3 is TGCAGCGTTGCAAAGGGGATAGGGAACACTGAAGCTTTCTTT. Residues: CSVAKGIGNTEAFF. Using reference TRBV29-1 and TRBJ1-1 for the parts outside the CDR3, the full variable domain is SAVISQKPSRDICQRGTSLTIQCQVDSQVTMMFWYRQQPGQSLTLIATANQGSEATYESGFVIDKFPISRPNLTFSTLTVSNMSPEDSSIYLCSVAKGIGNTEAFFGQGTRLTVV.

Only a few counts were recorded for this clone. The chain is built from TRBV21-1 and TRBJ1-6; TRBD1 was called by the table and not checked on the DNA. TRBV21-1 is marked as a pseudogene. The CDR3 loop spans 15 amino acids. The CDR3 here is CASSSDRAGNSPLHF. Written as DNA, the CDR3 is TGTGCCAGCAGCTCCGACAGGGCTGGTAATTCACCCCTCCACTTT.

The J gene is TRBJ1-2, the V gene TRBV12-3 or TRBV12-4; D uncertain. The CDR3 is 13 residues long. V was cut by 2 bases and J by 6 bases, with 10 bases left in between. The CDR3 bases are TGTGCCAGCAGTTTAAATCAGATGGATGGCTACACCTTC. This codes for CASSLNQMDGYTF.